What follows are 28 T cell receptor beta chains derived from one specimen sequenced in a study of OX40 agonist ivuxolimab in advanced cancers. Generated by immunoSEQ multiplex PCR, the TCRdb table keeps only in-frame clones and is missing some. This table has 100,000 or so clones, about nine tenths appearing once. The specimen comprised CD4+ or CD8+ T cells sorted from blood, sampled in a trial of the OX40 agonist ivuxolimab. These receptors were obtained from an adult with an advanced solid tumor such as melanoma, head and neck, liver or kidney cancer.

V is TRBV14 and J is TRBJ2-3; 9 bases fit TRBD2. The V and J ends lost 3 bases and 3 bases, in that order; junction bases with no gene match: 4. CDR3 length: 15 amino acids. CDR1 SGHDN and CDR2 FVKESK come from the germline V gene. The CDR3, as DNA: TGTGCCAGCAGCCATACTAGCGGGCAAACAGATACGCAGTATTTT. Encoded protein: CASSHTSGQTDTQYF. Full variable domain (remainder filled in from reference TRBV14 and TRBJ2-3): EAGVTQFPSHSVIEKGQTVTLRCDPISGHDNLYWYRRVMGKEIKFLLHFVKESKQDESGMPNNRFLAERTGGTYSTLKVQPAELEDSGVYFCASSHTSGQTDTQYFGPGTRLTVL.

V usage is TRBV9 and J usage is TRBJ2-7; 9 bases are a match to TRBD1. This CDR3 has 14 residues. Trimming removed 6 bases from V and 0 bases from J; junction bases left unmatched: 4. CDR1 and CDR2 from the germline V gene are SGDLS and YYNGEE. This CDR3 reads CASNPGQGSYEQYF. DNA for the CDR3: TGTGCCAGCAATCCGGGACAGGGCTCCTACGAGCAGTACTTC.

The chain combines TRBV7-7 with TRBJ2-3; D gene ambiguous. The CDR3 is 13 residues long. The germline CDR1 and CDR2 sequences are SSHAT and FNYEAQ (reference sequence). V gave up 5 bases and J gave up 0 bases, with 6 bases separating them. For the CDR3, the DNA is TGTGCCAGCAGCCAAGCTAGCACAGATACGCAGTATTTT. This translates into CASSQASTDTQYF.

The genes are TRBV5-1 and TRBJ2-1, with 11 bases identical to TRBD2. The length of the CDR3 is 18 residues. Trimming removed 0 bases from V and 6 bases from J; junction bases left unmatched: 11. Looked up from germline, CDR1 is SGHRS and CDR2 is YFSETQ. The CDR3 region has the DNA TGCGCCAGCAGCTTGGGAGGTAGCGGGAGGGCCAAAGTCAATGAGCAGTTCTTC. Its translation: CASSLGGSGRAKVNEQFF.

DNA of the CDR3: TGTGCCAGCAGCTTGGGACAGGTAGGAGATACGCAGTATTTT. Its protein product is CASSLGQVGDTQYF. V and J are TRBV5-6 and TRBJ2-3, with TRBD1 as a possible D gene (6 bases). CDR1 is SGHDT, CDR2 YYEEEE, per germline. The CDR3 has 14 residues. V was pared by 0 bases and J by 5 bases, with 10 bases between.

The CDR3 bases are TGTGCCAGCAGAGCTTGGGGGGATGAAGGTGAGCAGTTCTTC. This gives the protein CASRAWGDEGEQFF. This chain joins TRBV27 and TRBJ2-1, with D possibly TRBD2 on 6 matching bases. The CDR3 spans 14 residues. CDR1 and CDR2 (germline): MNHEY, SMNVEV (reference sequence). Trimming stripped 6 bases from V and 9 bases from J, with 18 bases between.

The chain has TRBV6-1 and TRBJ2-1, with no clear D. The CDR3 covers 16 residues. Trimming pared 2 bases from V and 2 bases from J, leaving 13 bases between. Germline V gives CDR1 MNHNS, CDR2 SASEGT. The CDR3 sequence is CASSENSVQPYNEQFF. The CDR3 DNA is TGTGCCAGCAGTGAAAACAGTGTACAGCCCTACAATGAGCAGTTCTTC.

The V gene is TRBV7-8, the J gene TRBJ2-1; the match to TRBD2 covers 16 bases. CDR3 length: 15 residues. Losses at the gene ends were 3 bases for V and 10 bases for J; bases not matched to a gene: 3. CDR1 and CDR2 from the germline V gene are SGHVS and FQNEAQ. Written as DNA, the CDR3 is TGTGCCAGCAGCTTGGGACTAGCGGGAGGGCGGGAGCAGTTCTTC. It encodes CASSLGLAGGREQFF.

This clone has just one count. V usage is TRBV9 and J usage is TRBJ1-2; the match to TRBD1 covers 11 bases. This CDR3 region has 15 residues. The V gene end was trimmed by 0 bases and the J gene end by 7 bases; junction bases not matched to a gene: 5. Germline V gene data show CDR1 as SGDLS and CDR2 as YYNGEE. CDR3 protein: CASSVDPGQGVGYTF. Here the CDR3 DNA reads TGTGCCAGCAGCGTAGATCCGGGACAGGGGGTTGGCTACACCTTC. The whole variable domain, filled in from reference TRBV9 and TRBJ1-2, reads DSGVTQTPKHLITATGQRVTLRCSPRSGDLSVYWYQQSLDQGLQFLIQYYNGEERAKGNILERFSAQQFPDLHSELNLSSLELGDSALYFCASSVDPGQGVGYTFGSGTRLTVV.

This rearrangement joins TRBV9 to TRBJ2-1; either TRBD1 or TRBD2 may supply D (5 bases each). The germline gives CDR1 SGDLS, CDR2 YYNGEE. The CDR3 consists of 14 residues. V was trimmed by 0 bases and J by 9 bases, leaving 13 bases between them. The CDR3, as DNA: TGTGCCAGCAGCGTAGCGTCACAGAGGGGTGAGCAGTTCTTC. Amino acid sequence: CASSVASQRGEQFF.

The chain recombines TRBV7-2 with TRBJ2-7, with a weak D call TRBD1 (5 bases). The germline V and J ends were trimmed by 2 bases and 3 bases, with 8 bases remaining between them. The CDR3 runs 13 residues. Germline CDR1 is SGHTA and CDR2 is FQGNSA. For the CDR3, the DNA is TGTGCCAGCAGCTTACAGGGTCTCTACGAGCAGTACTTC. It codes for CASSLQGLYEQYF.

The chain uses TRBV6-5 and TRBJ1-3; possibly TRBD1 for D (5 bases). V was cut by 6 bases and J by 3 bases, with 9 bases left in between. The CDR3 runs 13 residues. Germline CDR1 reads MNHEY; CDR2 reads SVGAGI. As DNA, the CDR3 is TGTGCCAGCAGACGCGACAGTGGAAACACCATATATTTT. This translates into CASRRDSGNTIYF.

In DNA form, the CDR3 reads TGTGCCAGCAGCCTCCCGGGTAACACCGGGGAGCTGTTTTTT. Amino acids: CASSLPGNTGELFF. The rearrangement links TRBV7-2 to TRBJ2-2; D gene unclear. This CDR3 has 14 amino acids. Germline V gives CDR1 SGHTA, CDR2 FQGNSA. V lost 5 bases and J 2 bases, leaving 9 bases between the germline ends.

In this sample, this clone turned up once. V gene TRBV5-5 combines with J gene TRBJ2-7; perhaps TRBD2 as D (7 bases). Germline V CDR1 and CDR2: SGHKS, YYEKEE (reference sequence). The ends were cut back, 3 bases at V and 1 base at J, with 14 bases in the middle. CDR3 length: 15 amino acids. The CDR3 spells CASSSWGGGSYEQYF. The CDR3 DNA sequence: TGTGCCAGCAGCTCCTGGGGAGGGGGGTCCTACGAGCAGTACTTC.

This clone was recorded only once. CDR3 DNA sequence: TGTGCCGCCCGGGACTCTGGGGCCAACGTCCTGACTTTC. It yields the protein CAARDSGANVLTF. This rearrangement joins TRBV30 to TRBJ2-6; possible D gene TRBD2, 5 bases. V was shortened by 8 bases and J by 0 bases, with 8 bases between the two germline ends. From germline, CDR1 is GTSNPN and CDR2 SVGIG (reference sequence). The CDR3 is made up of 13 amino acids.

The chain carries TRBV30 and TRBJ1-4; perhaps TRBD1 as D (6 bases). This CDR3 region has 13 residues. Between the trimmed V and J ends, which lost 5 bases and 5 bases, there was a span of 12 bases. Per germline, CDR1 GTSNPN and CDR2 SVGIG (reference sequence). The CDR3 region has the DNA TGTGCCTGGTCCGGGACACAAAATGAAAAACTGTTTTTT. Its translation: CAWSGTQNEKLFF. The full variable domain, rest sourced from reference TRBV30 and TRBJ1-4, is SQTIHQWPATLVQPVGSPLSLECTVEGTSNPNLYWYRQAAGRGLQLLFYSVGIGQISSEVPQNLSASRPQDRQFILSSKKLLLSDSGFYLCAWSGTQNEKLFFGSGTQLSVL.

The rearrangement uses TRBV7-3 and TRBJ1-1; D possibly corresponds to TRBD1 (5 bases). With 1 base removed from V and 1 base from J, the gap between germline ends came to 10 bases. The CDR3 runs 15 residues. Germline CDR1 reads SGHTA; CDR2 reads FQGTGA. The CDR3 DNA sequence: TGTGCCAGCAGCTTAAATCCGGGGACGAACACTGAAGCTTTCTTT. It is translated as CASSLNPGTNTEAFF.

This chain connects TRBV15 to TRBJ2-7; TRBD2 matches at 11 bases. V shed 3 bases, J shed 4 bases, and the junction held 2 bases outside the gene matches. The CDR3 consists of 14 residues. Germline lookup yields CDR1 LNHNV and CDR2 YYDKDF (reference sequence). The CDR3 DNA reads TGTGCCACCAGCAGGCTAGCGGGAGGTTACGAGCAGTACTTC. Protein product: CATSRLAGGYEQYF.

The chain has TRBV19 and TRBJ2-3, with D unresolved. The V gene's germline CDR1 is LNHDA and CDR2 SQIVND (reference sequence). The CDR3 runs to 16 residues. Trimming pared 4 bases from V and 0 bases from J, leaving 14 bases between. CDR3 coding DNA: TGTGCCAGTAGTAGAGGTCTGACGGCAAGCACAGATACGCAGTATTTT. Translating it yields CASSRGLTASTDTQYF. Using reference TRBV19 and TRBJ2-3 for the parts outside the CDR3, the full variable domain is DGGITQSPKYLFRKEGQNVTLSCEQNLNHDAMYWYRQDPGQGLRLIYYSQIVNDFQKGDIAEGYSVSREKKESFPLTVTSAQKNPTAFYLCASSRGLTASTDTQYFGPGTRLTVL.

The chain combines TRBV6-6 with TRBJ1-4, with a weak D call TRBD1 (5 bases). V was trimmed by 6 bases and J by 5 bases, leaving 10 bases between them. Germline CDR1 is MNHNY and CDR2 is SVGAGI (reference sequence). The CDR3 consists of 13 residues. CDR3 sequence: CASSGTPNEKLFF. CDR3 bases: TGTGCCAGCAGCGGGACTCCCAATGAAAAACTGTTTTTT.

This chain uses TRBV7-2 with TRBJ2-7; tentative D call: TRBD2 (5 bases). CDR1 is SGHTA, CDR2 FQGNSA, per germline. The V end was cut by 5 bases, the J end by 1 base, with 15 bases between. The CDR3 has 15 amino acids. The CDR3 region has the DNA TGTGCCAGCAGCGAGGACTCTCTTGGGTCCTACGAGCAGTACTTC. Its translation is CASSEDSLGSYEQYF.

V usage is TRBV7-3 and J usage is TRBJ2-2; 10 nucleotides agree with TRBD2. Germline V CDR1 and CDR2: SGHTA, FQGTGA. V shed 5 bases and J 4 bases; nucleotides not matched to a gene: 7. The CDR3 contains 16 residues. CDR3 protein: CASSTPAGGLTGELFF. CDR3 DNA sequence: TGTGCCAGCAGCACCCCAGCGGGAGGGCTCACCGGGGAGCTGTTTTTT.

The chain employs TRBV5-1 and TRBJ2-1; 8 bases fit TRBD2. V was pared by 4 bases and J by 4 bases, with 7 bases of the junction left unmatched. CDR1 is SGHRS, CDR2 YFSETQ, per germline. The CDR3 covers 15 residues. The CDR3 DNA is TGCGCCAGCAGCCGGGAGGGCCGGGAGTACAATGAGCAGTTCTTC. This codes for CASSREGREYNEQFF.

The V gene is TRBV2, the J gene TRBJ1-1; D is unclear. The germline gives CDR1 SNHLY, CDR2 FYNNEI. Between the trimmed V and J ends, which lost 4 bases and 3 bases, there was a span of 9 bases. This CDR3 region has 13 residues. The DNA for the CDR3 is TGTGCCAGCAGTGTTGGCGGGGACACTGAAGCTTTCTTT. Its translation is CASSVGGDTEAFF.

This clone was seen a single time. This sequence joins TRBV5-6 and TRBJ2-3, with 15 bases that match TRBD2. Germline lookup yields CDR1 SGHDT and CDR2 YYEEEE. The trim removed 4 bases at V and 7 bases at J, leaving 7 bases unmatched. This CDR3 is built from 16 residues. CDR3 nucleotide sequence: TGTGCCAGCAGCATCTCCGGACTAGCGGGAGGGCATACGCAGTATTTT. This sequence encodes CASSISGLAGGHTQYF. The full variable domain, its missing parts supplied by reference TRBV5-6 and TRBJ2-3, is DAGVTQSPTHLIKTRGQQVTLRCSPKSGHDTVSWYQQALGQGPQFIFQYYEEEERQRGNFPDRFSGHQFPNYSSELNVNALLLGDSALYLCASSISGLAGGHTQYFGPGTRLTVL.

V and J are TRBV11-2 and TRBJ2-1; 11 nucleotides align to TRBD2. Germline values: CDR1 SGHAT, CDR2 FQNNGV. This CDR3 is built from 12 residues. V lost 6 bases to trimming and J lost 13 bases; unmatched junction nucleotides: 5. The CDR3 DNA follows: TGTGCCAGCAGTTTTAGCGGGAGGGAACAGTTCTTC. This translates into CASSFSGREQFF.

The genes are TRBV11-3 and TRBJ2-7, with 9 bases matching TRBD1. Germline CDR1 SGHNT, CDR2 YENEEA. Trimming took 2 bases from V and 3 from J; bases not matched to a gene: 5. The CDR3 extends over 15 amino acids. The CDR3 here is CASSLSAGQGYEQYF. The CDR3 DNA follows: TGTGCCAGCAGCTTAAGTGCGGGACAGGGCTACGAGCAGTACTTC.

This clone was recorded once. The rearrangement links TRBV25-1 to TRBJ2-1, with 7 positions matching TRBD2. The CDR3 is made up of 15 amino acids. The germline gives CDR1 MGHDK, CDR2 SYGVNS. The V and J ends lost 2 bases and 1 base, in that order; junction bases with no gene match: 2. CDR3 coding DNA: TGTGCCAGCAGTGAAGGGGGGGGATCCTACAATGAGCAGTTCTTC. Amino acids: CASSEGGGSYNEQFF.